Listed below are T cell receptor beta chains from one sample, sequenced in a study of T cells in Graves' hyperthyroidism and ophthalmopathy. TCRdb fed the multiplex PCR reads into MiXCR, producing one record per CDR3 protein. The sample lists over 300,000 distinct CDR3 sequences, 14% seen once, with roughly 9.6% in the top ten. The sample consisted of blood. Source of these receptors: a woman aged 55-70 years with Graves' hyperthyroidism. The CDR3 runs from the conserved cysteine through the conserved F or W. The D gene is left open where the match is weak. Size is stated for part of the rows, as once, few or many counts, or as a class when the clone is expanded.

V	D	J	size	DNA	CDR3
TRBV15	.	TRBJ1-1	many	TGTGCCACCAGCAGAGATCCCAGGGAAGCAGAAATGAACACTGAAGCTTTCTTT	CATSRDPREAEMNTEAFF
TRBV20-1	TRBD1	TRBJ1-1	.	TGCAGTGCGGCCCGGACAGGGGGCTACACTGAAGCTTTCTTT	CSAARTGGYTEAFF
TRBV2	TRBD2	TRBJ2-1	many	TGTGCCAGCAGGCCGGGACTAGCGACCATGGGTGAGCAGTTCTTC	CASRPGLATMGEQFF
TRBV30	.	TRBJ1-1	many	TGTGCCTGGCAACGGGAGACCACTGAAGCTTTCTTT	CAWQRETTEAFF
TRBV29-1	TRBD1	TRBJ1-2	many	TGCAGTGGGGGACAGAGGGACTATGGCTACACCTTC	CSGGQRDYGYTF
TRBV5-1	.	TRBJ2-5	once	TGCGCCAGCAGCTTGGTTGGAGGGGACTTGGAGACCCAGTACTTC	CASSLVGGDLETQYF
TRBV18	TRBD1	TRBJ1-1	many	TGTGCCAGCTCCCGAGACAGGGACACTGAAGCTTTCTTT	CASSRDRDTEAFF
TRBV9	.	TRBJ2-6	few	TGTGCCAGCAGCGTCACGACAGGTCAGGGAGGGGCCAACGTCCTGACTTTC	CASSVTTGQGGANVLTF
TRBV24-1	.	TRBJ2-2	.	TGTGCCACCAGTGCCCCCAGGAACACCGGGGAGCTGTTTTTT	CATSAPRNTGELFF
TRBV29-1	TRBD2	TRBJ2-7	.	TGCAGCGTTGACGCCCCCGCAACTAGCGGAAACTACGAGCAGTACTTC	CSVDAPATSGNYEQYF
TRBV28	TRBD2	TRBJ2-7	few	TGTGCCAGCACAACTATGGGACTAGCGGGAGCAAACTACGAGCAGTACTTC	CASTTMGLAGANYEQYF
TRBV5-1	.	TRBJ2-5	many	TGCGCCAGCAGTCTCGGACAGTCCCTCGGGGAGACCCAGTACTTC	CASSLGQSLGETQYF
TRBV28	.	TRBJ2-6	many	TGTGCCAGCAGTTTCGAGGCAGGGGCCAACGTCCTGACTTTC	CASSFEAGANVLTF
TRBV12-3/TRBV12-4	TRBD2	TRBJ2-1	many	TGTGCCAGCAGGGAGAGCGGGAGCTTAGGCAATGAGCAGTTCTTC	CASRESGSLGNEQFF
TRBV20-1	TRBD2	TRBJ2-4	many	TGCAGTGCGGATGATCCTAGCGGGAGGGCCAAAAACATTCAGTACTTC	CSADDPSGRAKNIQYF
TRBV6-1	TRBD1	TRBJ1-2	few	TGTGCCAGCAGAGGACAGGGACGGATCTATGATGGCTACACCTTC	CASRGQGRIYDGYTF
TRBV3-1	.	TRBJ2-7	many	TGTGCCAGCAGCCAAGATCAACGGGGTAACTACGAGCAGTACTTC	CASSQDQRGNYEQYF
TRBV19	.	TRBJ1-2	.	TGTGCCAGTAAGCTAGTCCAGGGTTACGGCTACACCTTC	CASKLVQGYGYTF
TRBV2	TRBD2	TRBJ2-3	few	TGTGCCAGCTGCCGACTAGCGGGAGACGATACGCAGTATTTT	CASCRLAGDDTQYF
TRBV6-1	TRBD1	TRBJ1-4	many	TGTGCCAGCAGTAGGGACAGGACAAATGAAAAACTGTTTTTT	CASSRDRTNEKLFF
TRBV18	TRBD1	TRBJ2-2	few	TGTGCCAGCTCACCCCCCGGGACAGGGATCACCGGGGAGCTGTTTTTT	CASSPPGTGITGELFF
TRBV5-1	TRBD1	TRBJ2-5	many	TGCGCCAGCAGCTTAGGGGCAGGGGGCCCCCAAGAGACCCAGTACTTC	CASSLGAGGPQETQYF
TRBV12-3/TRBV12-4	.	TRBJ1-5	.	TGTGCCAGCAGTTCCTTGGCCCAGGCGGGAGGTCAGCCCCAGCATTTT	CASSSLAQAGGQPQHF
TRBV6-1	TRBD2	TRBJ2-2	many	TGTGCCAGCAGTTCCTTAGCGGGAGGCGGAACCGGGGAGCTGTTTTTT	CASSSLAGGGTGELFF
TRBV2	TRBD2	TRBJ2-1	many	TGTGCCAGCAGAAGGGACTACCCGAGCTCCTACAATGAGCAGTTCTTC	CASRRDYPSSYNEQFF
TRBV12-3/TRBV12-4	.	TRBJ1-1	many	TGTGCCAGCAGCCCAACAGGGCCGAACACTGAAGCTTTCTTT	CASSPTGPNTEAFF
TRBV20-1	.	TRBJ1-1	many	TGCAGTGCCCCCAGGTGGGGAAACACTGAAGCTTTCTTT	CSAPRWGNTEAFF
TRBV5-1	.	TRBJ1-3	once	TGCGCCAGCAGCTTGGAGGCGACGAGGAACACCATATATTTT	CASSLEATRNTIYF
TRBV6-1	TRBD2	TRBJ2-1	few	TGTGCCAGCAGCCTAGGACTAGCGGAGACCTACAATGAGCAGTTCTTC	CASSLGLAETYNEQFF
TRBV5-1	TRBD1	TRBJ1-6	many	TGCGCCAGCAGCTTGGGGCAGGGGGCCTTAGGACCCCTCCACTTT	CASSLGQGALGPLHF
TRBV6-5	TRBD1	TRBJ1-1	many	TGTGCCAGCAGTTCCGCGACAGGGGGGAACACTGAAGCTTTCTTT	CASSSATGGNTEAFF
TRBV15	.	TRBJ2-3	many	TGTGCCACCAGCAGAGATCTGCAGGGGAACACAGATACGCAGTATTTT	CATSRDLQGNTDTQYF
TRBV24-1	TRBD2	TRBJ2-2	.	TGTGCCACCAGTGGCGGACTCCGGACTAGCGGGACGAAGACCGGGGAGCTGTTTTTT	CATSGGLRTSGTKTGELFF
TRBV24-1	TRBD2	TRBJ2-5	many	TGTGCCACCAGTGATCCCGTAGCGGGCAGCGGGGAGACCCAGTACTTC	CATSDPVAGSGETQYF
TRBV20-1	TRBD2	TRBJ2-2	many	TGCAGTGCTAGAGGGCCTGGGGTCCGGACTAGCACAACCGGGGAGCTGTTTTTT	CSARGPGVRTSTTGELFF
TRBV18	TRBD1	TRBJ1-2	many	TGTGCCAGCTCACCACCGGAATCAACAGGGGGATACTTGGGCTACACCTTC	CASSPPESTGGYLGYTF
TRBV29-1	.	TRBJ1-1	many	TGCAGCGTTCACGGGGGACGCACTGAAGCTTTCTTT	CSVHGGRTEAFF
TRBV30	.	TRBJ2-3	many	TGTGCCTGGAGTTACGGCAGGACGGTGACAGATACGCAGTATTTT	CAWSYGRTVTDTQYF
TRBV18	TRBD1	TRBJ2-2	many	TGTGCCAGCTCACCGACAGGGGGCAGCACCGGGGAGCTGTTTTTT	CASSPTGGSTGELFF
TRBV20-1	.	TRBJ1-2	.	TGCAGTGCTCACCCCGGGATCGGGGGCTACACCTTC	CSAHPGIGGYTF
TRBV12-3/TRBV12-4	TRBD2	TRBJ2-3	many	TGTGCCAGCAGTCAAAGGAGGATCGGGGGGAGCACAGATACGCAGTATTTT	CASSQRRIGGSTDTQYF
TRBV12-5	.	TRBJ2-1	few	TGTGCTAGTGGCAAAGTAGAGACCTACAATGAGCAGTTCTTC	CASGKVETYNEQFF